The sequence of this TCR beta chain was determined in a study of T-cell reconstitution after alpha-beta-depleted transplantation in children (dated by TCRdb to about 2016). With regard to the full study: Using TCR repertoire profiling, the study quantitatively followed how T-cell immune reconstitution unfolded in children after TCRalphabeta/CD19-depleted allogeneic hematopoietic cell transplantation.

In the case of this clonotype: The antigen it recognizes is unknown. Per-base qualities were not stored, and no clone one base away is much larger.

A distance of 3 bases separates the germline ends of V and J, which lose 0 bases and 6 bases respectively. From the germline V gene, CDR1 is MRHNA and CDR2 is SNTAGT. The CDR3 measures 12 amino acids from cysteine to phenylalanine. Only CDR3 DNA is held: 36 bases, read in frame from base 1. Libraries were built with PCR. Sequenced using an Illumina HiSeq 2500. TCR library preparation used molecular barcoding, with unique molecular identifiers applied to normalize quantification of the TCRbeta repertoire. Using fastp trimming at Q25 and MiXCR clonotype assembly, TCRdb reanalyzed the public sequencing data and kept in-frame beta chains. One record per CDR3 amino acid sequence lists the most common genes and DNA. The sample table records about 270,000 distinct CDR3 sequences; over 8% of these occur just once. 9.5% to 13% of the sample belongs to the ten largest clones.

The sequence was collected from a human donor who donated a stem cell graft to a child with SCID. The chain is encoded by TRBV6-4 joined to TRBJ2-1; there is no confident call for the D gene. The sample here was PBMCs from the stem cell graft donor, taken from the stem cell graft. The CDR3 here reads CASSDSCNEQFF. The DNA sequence reads TGTGCCAGCAGTGACTCTTGCAATGAGCAGTTCTTC.